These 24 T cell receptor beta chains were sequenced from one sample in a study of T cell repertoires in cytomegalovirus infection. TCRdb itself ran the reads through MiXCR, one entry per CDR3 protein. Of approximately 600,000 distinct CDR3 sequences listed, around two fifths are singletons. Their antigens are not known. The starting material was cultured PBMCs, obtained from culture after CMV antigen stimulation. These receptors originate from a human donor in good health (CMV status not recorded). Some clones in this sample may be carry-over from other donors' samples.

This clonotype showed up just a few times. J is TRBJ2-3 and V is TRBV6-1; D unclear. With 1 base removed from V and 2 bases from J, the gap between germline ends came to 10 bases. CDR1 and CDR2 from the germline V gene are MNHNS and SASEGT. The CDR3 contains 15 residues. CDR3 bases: TGTGCCAGCAGTGAAGTTCGGCAGATCACAGATACGCAGTATTTT. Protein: CASSEVRQITDTQYF.

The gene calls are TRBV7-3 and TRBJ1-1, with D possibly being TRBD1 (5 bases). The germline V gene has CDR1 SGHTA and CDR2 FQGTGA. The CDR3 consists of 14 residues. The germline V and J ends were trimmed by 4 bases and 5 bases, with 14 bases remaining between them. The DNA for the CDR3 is TGTGCCAGCAGCTATTGGGGCAGTGGAACTGAAGCTTTCTTT. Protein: CASSYWGSGTEAFF.

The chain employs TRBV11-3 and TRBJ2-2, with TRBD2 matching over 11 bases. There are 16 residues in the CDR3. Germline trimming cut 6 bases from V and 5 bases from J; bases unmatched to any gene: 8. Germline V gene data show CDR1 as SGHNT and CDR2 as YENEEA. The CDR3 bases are TGTGCCAGCAGACACATAGCGGGGGGGCAAACCGGGGAGCTGTTTTTT. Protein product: CASRHIAGGQTGELFF.

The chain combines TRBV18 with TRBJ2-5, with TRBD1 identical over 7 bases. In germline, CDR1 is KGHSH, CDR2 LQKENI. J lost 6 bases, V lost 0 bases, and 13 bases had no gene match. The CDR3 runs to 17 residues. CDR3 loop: CASSPPGTEPLGKTQYF. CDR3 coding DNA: TGTGCCAGCTCACCACCGGGGACAGAACCCCTCGGAAAGACCCAGTACTTC.

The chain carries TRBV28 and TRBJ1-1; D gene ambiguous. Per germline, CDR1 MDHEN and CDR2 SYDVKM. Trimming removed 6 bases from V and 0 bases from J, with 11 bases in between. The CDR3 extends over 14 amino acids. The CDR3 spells CASSAPVLNTEAFF. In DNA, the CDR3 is TGTGCCAGCAGCGCCCCGGTTTTGAACACTGAAGCTTTCTTT.

Here the CDR3 DNA reads TGTGCCAGCAGCTTAGACCGGGGACTAGGCGGGGCCAACGTCCTGACTTTC. Translating it yields CASSLDRGLGGANVLTF. J is TRBJ2-6 and V is TRBV7-2, with TRBD2 matching over 8 bases. The CDR3 is 17 residues long. V trimming: 1 base; J trimming: 4 bases; junction bases outside the gene matches: 6. Germline assignment: CDR1 SGHTA and CDR2 FQGNSA.

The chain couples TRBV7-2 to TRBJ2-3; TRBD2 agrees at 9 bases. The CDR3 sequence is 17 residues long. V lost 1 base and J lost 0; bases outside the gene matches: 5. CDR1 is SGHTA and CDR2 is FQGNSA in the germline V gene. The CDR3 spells CASSLGGGGASTDTQYF. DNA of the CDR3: TGTGCCAGCAGCTTAGGGGGCGGGGGGGCTAGCACAGATACGCAGTATTTT.

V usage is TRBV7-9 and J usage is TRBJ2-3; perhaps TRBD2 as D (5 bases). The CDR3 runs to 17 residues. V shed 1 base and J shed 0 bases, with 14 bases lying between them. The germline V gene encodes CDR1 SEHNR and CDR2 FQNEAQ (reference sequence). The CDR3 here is CASSLGLGAGSTDTQYF. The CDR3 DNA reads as TGTGCCAGCAGCTTAGGTCTGGGAGCAGGAAGCACAGATACGCAGTATTTT.

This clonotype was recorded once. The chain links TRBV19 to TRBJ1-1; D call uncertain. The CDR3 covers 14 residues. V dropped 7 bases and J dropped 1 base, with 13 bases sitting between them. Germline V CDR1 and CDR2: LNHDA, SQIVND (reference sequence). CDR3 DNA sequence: TGTGCCAGTACGTTGGGGAGGGCGAACACTGAAGCTTTCTTT. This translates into CASTLGRANTEAFF. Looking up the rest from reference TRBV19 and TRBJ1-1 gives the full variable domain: DGGITQSPKYLFRKEGQNVTLSCEQNLNHDAMYWYRQDPGQGLRLIYYSQIVNDFQKGDIAEGYSVSREKKESFPLTVTSAQKNPTAFYLCASTLGRANTEAFFGQGTRLTVV.

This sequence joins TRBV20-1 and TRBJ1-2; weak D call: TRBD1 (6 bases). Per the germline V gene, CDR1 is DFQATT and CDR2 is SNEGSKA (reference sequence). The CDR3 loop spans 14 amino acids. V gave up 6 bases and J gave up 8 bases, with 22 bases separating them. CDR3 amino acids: CSAWGAALIYGYTF. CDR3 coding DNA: TGCAGTGCCTGGGGGGCAGCCCTCATTTACGGCTACACCTTC.

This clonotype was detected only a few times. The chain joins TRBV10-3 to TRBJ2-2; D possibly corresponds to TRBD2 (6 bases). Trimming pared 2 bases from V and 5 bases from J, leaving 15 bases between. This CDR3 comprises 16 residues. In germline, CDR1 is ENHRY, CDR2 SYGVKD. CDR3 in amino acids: CAISEPTRGGTGELFF. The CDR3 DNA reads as TGTGCCATCAGTGAGCCGACTAGAGGAGGGACCGGGGAGCTGTTTTTT.

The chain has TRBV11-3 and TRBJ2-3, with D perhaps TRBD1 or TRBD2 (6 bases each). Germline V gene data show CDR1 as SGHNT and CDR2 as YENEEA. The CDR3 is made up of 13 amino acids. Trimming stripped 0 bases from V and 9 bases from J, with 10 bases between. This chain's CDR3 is CASSLDIGGTQYF. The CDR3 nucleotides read TGTGCCAGCAGCTTAGATATCGGGGGCACGCAGTATTTT.

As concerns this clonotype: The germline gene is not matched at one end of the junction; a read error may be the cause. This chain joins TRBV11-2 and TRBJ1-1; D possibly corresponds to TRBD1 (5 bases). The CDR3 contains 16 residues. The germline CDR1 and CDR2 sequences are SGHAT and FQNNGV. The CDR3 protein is CPSSLSRDLLLTEAFF. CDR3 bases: TGTCCCAGCAGCCTCTCCCGGGACCTTCTTCTCACTGAAGCTTTCTTT.

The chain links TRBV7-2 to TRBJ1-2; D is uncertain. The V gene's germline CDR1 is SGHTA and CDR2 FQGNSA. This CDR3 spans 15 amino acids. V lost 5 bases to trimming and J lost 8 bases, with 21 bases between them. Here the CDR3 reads CASSPTMGNYGGYTF. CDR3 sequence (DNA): TGTGCCAGCAGCCCCACTATGGGCAACTACGGAGGCTACACCTTC.

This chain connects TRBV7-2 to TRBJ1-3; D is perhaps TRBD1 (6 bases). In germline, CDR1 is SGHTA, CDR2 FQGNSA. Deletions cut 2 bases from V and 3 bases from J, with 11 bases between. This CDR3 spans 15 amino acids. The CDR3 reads CASSLRGAGGNTIYF. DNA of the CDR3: TGTGCCAGCAGCTTACGGGGGGCGGGTGGAAACACCATATATTTT.

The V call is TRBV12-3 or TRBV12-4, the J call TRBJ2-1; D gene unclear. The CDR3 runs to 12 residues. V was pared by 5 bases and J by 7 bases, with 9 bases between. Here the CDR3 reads CASSRLRNEQFF. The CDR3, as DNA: TGTGCCAGCAGTCGACTCAGGAATGAGCAGTTCTTC.

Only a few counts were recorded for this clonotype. The CDR3 coding sequence is TGTGCCAGCAGCTTAAACAAGCAGAATGAAAAACTGTTTTTT. Its translation is CASSLNKQNEKLFF. The chain carries TRBV7-2 and TRBJ1-4, with D uncertain. This CDR3 region has 14 residues. The V end lost 2 bases, the J end lost 5 bases, and 9 bases lay between the germline ends. Germline V gene lookup returns CDR1 SGHTA and CDR2 FQGNSA.

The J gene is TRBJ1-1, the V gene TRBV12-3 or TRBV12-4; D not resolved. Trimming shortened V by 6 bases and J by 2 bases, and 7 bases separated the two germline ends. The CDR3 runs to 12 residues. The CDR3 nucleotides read TGTGCCAGCAGGGGAGGTAACACTGAAGCTTTCTTT. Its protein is CASRGGNTEAFF.

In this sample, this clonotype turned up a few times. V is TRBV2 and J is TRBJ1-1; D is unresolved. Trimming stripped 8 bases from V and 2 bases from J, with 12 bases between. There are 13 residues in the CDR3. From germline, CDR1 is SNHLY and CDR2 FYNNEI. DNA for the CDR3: TGTGCCAGCTCCGAGACGGTAAACACTGAAGCTTTCTTT. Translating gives CASSETVNTEAFF.

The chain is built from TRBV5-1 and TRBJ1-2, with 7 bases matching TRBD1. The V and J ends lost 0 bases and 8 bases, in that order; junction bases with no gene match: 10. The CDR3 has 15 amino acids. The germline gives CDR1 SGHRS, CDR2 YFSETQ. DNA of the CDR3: TGCGCCAGCAGCTTGGAAGGGGCAGGGGGACAGGGCTACACCTTC. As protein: CASSLEGAGGQGYTF.

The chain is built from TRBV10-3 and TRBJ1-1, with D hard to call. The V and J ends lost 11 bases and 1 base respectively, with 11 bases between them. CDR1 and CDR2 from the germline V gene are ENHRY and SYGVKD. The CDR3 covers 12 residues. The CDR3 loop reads CAASKGNTEAFF. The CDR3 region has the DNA TGTGCCGCCTCGAAGGGGAACACTGAAGCTTTCTTT.

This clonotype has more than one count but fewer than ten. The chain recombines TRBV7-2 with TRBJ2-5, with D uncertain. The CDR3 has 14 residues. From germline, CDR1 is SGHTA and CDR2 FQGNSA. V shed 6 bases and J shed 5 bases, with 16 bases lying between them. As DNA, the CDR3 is TGTGCCAGCAGGTTCGGACGAGAGGTTGAGACCCAGTACTTC. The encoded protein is CASRFGREVETQYF. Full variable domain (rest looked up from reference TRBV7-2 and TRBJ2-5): GAGVSQSPSNKVTEKGKDVELRCDPISGHTALYWYRQSLGQGLEFLIYFQGNSAPDKSGLPSDRFSAERTGGSVSTLTIQRTQQEDSAVYLCASRFGREVETQYFGPGTRLLVL.

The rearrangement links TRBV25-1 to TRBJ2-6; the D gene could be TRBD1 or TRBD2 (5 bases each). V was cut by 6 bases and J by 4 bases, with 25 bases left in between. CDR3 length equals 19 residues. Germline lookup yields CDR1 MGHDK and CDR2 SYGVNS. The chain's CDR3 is CASRSTDSLAGEGANVLTF. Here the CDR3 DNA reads TGTGCCAGCAGATCAACCGACAGCCTGGCCGGGGAAGGGGCCAACGTCCTGACTTTC.

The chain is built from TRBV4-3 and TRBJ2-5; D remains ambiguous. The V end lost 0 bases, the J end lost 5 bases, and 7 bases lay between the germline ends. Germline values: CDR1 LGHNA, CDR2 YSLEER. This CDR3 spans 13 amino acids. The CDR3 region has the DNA TGCGCCAGCAGCCAAGATTCAGAGGAGACCCAGTACTTC. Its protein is CASSQDSEETQYF.